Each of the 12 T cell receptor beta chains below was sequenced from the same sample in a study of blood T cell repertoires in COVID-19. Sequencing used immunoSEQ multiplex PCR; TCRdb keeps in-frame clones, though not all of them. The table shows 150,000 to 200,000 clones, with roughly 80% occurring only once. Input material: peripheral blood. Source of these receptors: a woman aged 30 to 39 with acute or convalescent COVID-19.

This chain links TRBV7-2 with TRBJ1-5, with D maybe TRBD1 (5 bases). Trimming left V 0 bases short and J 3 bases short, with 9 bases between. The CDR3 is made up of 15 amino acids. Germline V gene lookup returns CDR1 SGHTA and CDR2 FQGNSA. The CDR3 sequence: CASSLAEGLNQPQHF. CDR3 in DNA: TGTGCCAGCAGCTTAGCGGAGGGGCTCAATCAGCCCCAGCATTTT.

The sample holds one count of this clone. CDR3 region: CASSKALSRETQYF. For the CDR3, the DNA is TGTGCCAGCTCTAAAGCGTTATCCCGGGAGACCCAGTACTTC. This chain connects TRBV18 to TRBJ2-5, with D uncertain. The germline V and J ends were trimmed by 6 bases and 5 bases, with 16 bases remaining between them. The CDR3 totals 14 residues. Germline CDR1 and CDR2: KGHSH and LQKENI.

CDR3 nucleotide sequence: TGTGCCAGCAGCACGGTAGCGGGCTACAATGAGCAGTTCTTC. Translation: CASSTVAGYNEQFF. The V call is TRBV13, the J call TRBJ2-1; 7 bases fit TRBD2. This CDR3 spans 14 amino acids. CDR1 and CDR2 from the germline V gene are PRHDT and FYEKMQ (reference sequence). J was trimmed by 3 bases and V by 5 bases; bases with no gene match: 4. The full variable domain, in which reference TRBV13 and TRBJ2-1 provide the parts outside the CDR3, is AAGVIQSPRHLIKEKRETATLKCYPIPRHDTVYWYQQGPGQDPQFLISFYEKMQSDKGSIPDRFSAQQFSDYHSELNMSSLELGDSALYFCASSTVAGYNEQFFGPGTRLTVL.

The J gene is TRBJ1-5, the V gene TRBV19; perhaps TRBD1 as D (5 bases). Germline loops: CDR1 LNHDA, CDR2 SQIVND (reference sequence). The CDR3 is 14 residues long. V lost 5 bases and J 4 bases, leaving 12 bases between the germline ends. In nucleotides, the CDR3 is TGTGCCAGTAGTGTTGACAGCTGGAATCAGCCCCAGCATTTT. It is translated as CASSVDSWNQPQHF.

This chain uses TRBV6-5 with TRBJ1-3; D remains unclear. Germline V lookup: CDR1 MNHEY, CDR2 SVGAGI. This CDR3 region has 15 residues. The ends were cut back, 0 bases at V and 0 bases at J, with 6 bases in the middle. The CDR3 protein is CASSYSTGSGNTIYF. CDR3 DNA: TGTGCCAGCAGTTACTCGACGGGCTCTGGAAACACCATATATTTT.

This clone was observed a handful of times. The CDR3 bases are TGTGCCTGGAGTGTTTCGGGACTACCCCTGTCAGAGCAGTACTTC. This gives the protein CAWSVSGLPLSEQYF. The chain carries TRBV30 and TRBJ2-7, with TRBD2 matching 7 bases. The CDR3 sequence is 15 residues long. With 0 bases clipped from V and 7 bases from J, the junction kept 12 bases outside the gene matches. Germline lookup yields CDR1 GTSNPN and CDR2 SVGIG (reference sequence).

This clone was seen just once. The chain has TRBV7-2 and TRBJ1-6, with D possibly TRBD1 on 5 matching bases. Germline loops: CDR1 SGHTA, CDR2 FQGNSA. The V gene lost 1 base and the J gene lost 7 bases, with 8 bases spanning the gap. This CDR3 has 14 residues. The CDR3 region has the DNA TGTGCCAGCAGCTTAGGGACAAAAAATTCACCCCTCCACTTT. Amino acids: CASSLGTKNSPLHF.

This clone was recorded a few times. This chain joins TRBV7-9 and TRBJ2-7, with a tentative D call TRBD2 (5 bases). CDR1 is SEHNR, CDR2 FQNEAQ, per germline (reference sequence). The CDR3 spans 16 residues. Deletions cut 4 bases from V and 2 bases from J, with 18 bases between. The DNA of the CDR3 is TGTGCCAGCAGCTCGACTCTTACTAGTTCGGCCTACGAGCAGTACTTC. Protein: CASSSTLTSSAYEQYF.

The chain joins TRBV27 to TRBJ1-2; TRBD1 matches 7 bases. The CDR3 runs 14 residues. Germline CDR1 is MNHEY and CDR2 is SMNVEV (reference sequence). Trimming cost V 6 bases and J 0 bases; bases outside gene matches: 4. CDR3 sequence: CASSSGTANYGYTF. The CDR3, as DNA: TGTGCCAGCAGCTCCGGGACAGCTAACTATGGCTACACCTTC.

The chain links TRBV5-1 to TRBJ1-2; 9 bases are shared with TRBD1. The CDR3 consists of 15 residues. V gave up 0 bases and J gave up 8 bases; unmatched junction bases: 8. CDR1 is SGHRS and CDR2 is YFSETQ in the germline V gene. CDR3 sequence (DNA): TGCGCCAGCAGCTTGGGCACAGGGGGCGTTTGGGGCTACACCTTC. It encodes CASSLGTGGVWGYTF.

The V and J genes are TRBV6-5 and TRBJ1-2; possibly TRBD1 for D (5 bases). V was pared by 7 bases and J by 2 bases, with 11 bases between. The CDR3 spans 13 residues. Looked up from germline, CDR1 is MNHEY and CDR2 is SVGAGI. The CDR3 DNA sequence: TGTGCCAGCATCCCAGGGATGAACTATGGCTACACCTTC. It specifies CASIPGMNYGYTF.

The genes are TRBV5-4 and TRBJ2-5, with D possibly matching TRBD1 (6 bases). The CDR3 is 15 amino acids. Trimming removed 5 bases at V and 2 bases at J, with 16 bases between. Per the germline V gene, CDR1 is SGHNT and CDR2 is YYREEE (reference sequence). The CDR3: CASSLGTGYQETQYF. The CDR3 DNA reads TGTGCCAGCAGTCTAGGAACAGGGTATCAAGAGACCCAGTACTTC.